What follows is one T cell receptor (beta chain) and its context. As yet, its antigen is unknown. The sample originates from a study of T cell responses to AZD1222 COVID-19 vaccine. Overall study: Second doses were pooled across both intervals (about 4 or about 12 weeks). Study outcomes and limitations: Just 5 to 7 people given AZD1222 tested seropositive at baseline. Reports say nearly half of spike-specific TCRs go after unmutated variant regions.

CDR3 length equals 13 residues. The ends were cut back, 5 bases at V and 1 base at J, with 8 bases in the middle. CDR1 is SNHLY, CDR2 FYNNEI, per germline. Only in-frame clones appear in the TCRdb table, and some are missing; sequencing was by immunoSEQ multiplex PCR. The profile shows roughly 120,000 clones, 70% to 90% of them singletons. This TCR was recovered from an adult in good health. This specimen was peripheral blood, taken on day 0 of AZD1222 vaccination. The chain is built from TRBV2 and TRBJ1-1; D is ambiguous. The DNA for the CDR3 is TGTGCCAGCAGTAGGACGGCGAACACTGAAGCTTTCTTT. Residues: CASSRTANTEAFF.